The present entry profiles one T cell receptor (beta chain) with its context. Antigen unknown. The sample comes from a study of T cell responses to AZD1222 COVID-19 vaccine. About the study: Pooled in the analysis were second doses at about 4 or about 12 weeks.

V trimming: 3 bases; J trimming: 7 bases; junction bases outside the gene matches: 11. CDR3 length: 15 amino acids. The germline V gene encodes CDR1 LNHDA and CDR2 SQIVND (reference sequence). Repertoires were generated with immunoSEQ multiplex PCR, while TCRdb's copy carries only in-frame clones and drops some. The data show around 100,000 clones, with about 92% seen just once and about 1.2% held by the top ten. General study findings and limits: Clonal diversity was possibly underestimated, and white British individuals and females predominated among donors. Baseline serology detected seropositivity in only five to seven AZD1222 recipients. After two AZD1222 doses, spike-specific TCR breadth and depth rose versus day 0.

The receptor was isolated from an adult in good health. Sequencing was performed on peripheral blood, taken on day 0 of AZD1222 vaccination. The chain uses TRBV19 and TRBJ1-2; 7 bases match TRBD1. The CDR3 spells CASSMRRSDRPGYTF. CDR3 DNA sequence: TGTGCCAGTAGTATGAGGCGGTCGGACAGGCCTGGCTACACCTTC.